Each of the 4 T cell receptor beta chains below was sequenced from the same sample in a study of cytomegalovirus exposure and HLA in healthy donors (dated by TCRdb to the late 2010s). The library was obtained by the immunoSEQ multiplex PCR assay. This is the immuneACCESS table as TCRdb keeps it, with only in-frame sequences that have V and J called. A part of the clones is gone; compared with another copy, unresolved V genes explain less than half, and the rest is unexplained. A total of approximately 300,000 clones appear in this sample, about nine tenths of them only once. The top ten hold about 0.91% of the sample. The sample taken for sequencing was PBMCs. Source of these receptors: a woman in her late teens or twenties in good health and CMV-seronegative.

This clone turned up a few times. The chain employs TRBV30 and TRBJ2-7, with 9 positions matching TRBD2. CDR1 and CDR2 (germline): GTSNPN, SVGIG (reference sequence). The V gene end was trimmed by 0 bases and the J gene end by 9 bases; junction bases not matched to a gene: 18. The CDR3 contains 17 residues. CDR3 bases: TGTGCCTGGAGTGTACAAATTGGTTTGACTAGCGGAGGGGTGCAGTACTTC. This translates into CAWSVQIGLTSGGVQYF.

The genes are TRBV4-3 and TRBJ2-3, with unresolved D. V lost 1 base and J 3 bases, leaving 11 bases between the germline ends. In germline, CDR1 is LGHNA, CDR2 YSLEER. The CDR3 totals 15 residues. CDR3 DNA: TGCGCCAGCAGCCAAGGGCAGGCCCCGACAGATACGCAGTATTTT. As protein: CASSQGQAPTDTQYF.

The chain has TRBV28 and TRBJ2-7, with 11 bases that match TRBD2. CDR1 and CDR2 from the germline V gene are MDHEN and SYDVKM. This CDR3 has 16 residues. Trimming cost V 5 bases and J 2 bases; bases outside gene matches: 8. The chain's CDR3 is CASSGSGTSGPYEQYF. Here the CDR3 DNA reads TGTGCCAGCAGTGGCTCCGGGACTAGCGGACCCTACGAGCAGTACTTC.

The rearrangement uses TRBV4-2 and TRBJ2-1; D gene unclear. Per the germline V gene, CDR1 is LGHNA and CDR2 is YNFKEQ. Trimming pared 1 base from V and 9 bases from J, leaving 7 bases between. This CDR3 contains 12 residues. The CDR3 spells CASSQGATEQFF. CDR3 DNA: TGTGCCAGCAGCCAAGGAGCAACTGAGCAGTTCTTC.